This is a list of T cell receptor beta chains from one sample in a study of beta chain features in type 1 diabetes. Profiled with immunoSEQ multiplex PCR; TCRdb holds only in-frame clones, not every one. The sample holds about 360,000 clones; around 12% are singletons and the top ten take roughly 0.015%. Sequencing was done on a sample of naive CD4+ T cells from blood. All receptors come from a man between 18 and 35 years old in good health. CDR3s include the opening cysteine and the closing phenylalanine or tryptophan. A D gene is named only where the DNA matches it firmly. Only part of the rows carry a size: once, few, many, or a class if the clone is expanded.

v_gene	abundance	j_gene	d_gene	CDR3nt	CDR3aa
TRBV6-1	few	TRBJ1-1	.	TGTGCCAGCAGTTTCGGGATGAACACTGAAGCTTTCTTT	CASSFGMNTEAFF
TRBV6-5	.	TRBJ1-1	.	TGTGCCAGCATGGCAGGGGACACTGAAGCTTTCTTT	CASMAGDTEAFF
TRBV9	.	TRBJ2-2	.	TGTGCCAGCAGCGATGCAGGGTTTGGGCCCGGGGAGCTGTTTTTT	CASSDAGFGPGELFF
TRBV4-3	.	TRBJ1-4	.	TGCGCCAGCAGCCAAGATCCCACAGTCTACGATGAAAAACTGTTTTTT	CASSQDPTVYDEKLFF
TRBV4-3	.	TRBJ2-2	TRBD1	TGCGCCAGCAGCCAAGGAGGGACAGTGAACACCGGGGAGCTGTTTTTT	CASSQGGTVNTGELFF
TRBV6-5	.	TRBJ2-5	TRBD1	TGTGCCATCAGGGACAGAGAAGAGACCCAGTACTTC	CAIRDREETQYF
TRBV2	.	TRBJ2-1	TRBD2	TGTGCCAGCAGTGACCGGACTAGCGGGGGAGATTACAATGAGCAGTTCTTC	CASSDRTSGGDYNEQFF
TRBV9	few	TRBJ2-1	.	TGTGCCAGCAGCGCGGACAATGAGCAGTTCTTC	CASSADNEQFF
TRBV7-6	.	TRBJ2-3	.	TGTGCCAGCAGCTCCCTACTTAGCCGAACAACAGATACGCAGTATTTT	CASSSLLSRTTDTQYF
TRBV28	.	TRBJ2-5	TRBD2	TGTGCCAGCAGGCTAGCGGGGGGTACCACTGAGACCCAGTACTTC	CASRLAGGTTETQYF
TRBV28	.	TRBJ2-7	.	TGTGCCAGCAGTTTATCCCCCATCGAGCAGTACTTC	CASSLSPIEQYF
TRBV2	few	TRBJ2-7	.	TGTGCCAGCAGTGAAAGTCTGGCAGGGCCCTACGAGCAGTACTTC	CASSESLAGPYEQYF
TRBV5-1	.	TRBJ2-7	.	TGCGCCAGCAGCTTGTCGTCCGCCGTGGCACAGTACTCCTACGAGCAGTACTTC	CASSLSSAVAQYSYEQYF
TRBV5-1	.	TRBJ2-1	TRBD2	TGCGCCAGCTACCCCGTCGCGGCTAGCGGATACAATGAGCAGTTCTTC	CASYPVAASGYNEQFF
TRBV7-2	.	TRBJ1-5	.	TGTGCCAGCAGCTTAGGATTGGCCCCTAGCAATCAGCCCCAGCATTTT	CASSLGLAPSNQPQHF
TRBV14	.	TRBJ2-7	.	TGTGCCAGCAGACAAGGGGATCACCGGACAAGCTCCTACGAGCAGTACTTC	CASRQGDHRTSSYEQYF
TRBV29-1	.	TRBJ1-1	TRBD1	TGCAGCGTCCATACAGGGGACACAGAAGCTTTCTTT	CSVHTGDTEAFF
TRBV11-2	.	TRBJ2-7	TRBD1	TGTGCCAGCAACCCACAGGGGAGCTCCTACGAGCAGTACTTC	CASNPQGSSYEQYF
TRBV7-2	few	TRBJ2-7	.	TGTGCCAGCAGCTTGACTAGGAACTACGAGCAGTACTTC	CASSLTRNYEQYF
TRBV29-1	few	TRBJ2-3	.	TGCAGCGTTGTGCAGGGGACCACAGATACGCAGTATTTT	CSVVQGTTDTQYF
TRBV7-2	few	TRBJ2-1	TRBD2	TGTGCCAGCAGCTTAGGCGCGGGAGTCTACAATGAGCAGTTCTTC	CASSLGAGVYNEQFF
TRBV21-1	few	TRBJ2-5	.	TGTGCCAGCTTTAAGGGGGGGATGGAGACCCAGTACTTC	CASFKGGMETQYF
TRBV9	.	TRBJ2-5	.	TGTGCCAGCAGCGTAGAAGGGAGACAAGAGACCCAGTACTTC	CASSVEGRQETQYF
TRBV7-9	few	TRBJ2-1	TRBD2	TGTGCCAGCAGCCCGGGGGTTAGCGGGAGTTCGAATGAGCAGTTCTTC	CASSPGVSGSSNEQFF
TRBV19	.	TRBJ1-1	TRBD1	TGTGCCAGTAGTTCCGCCTTTACAGGGGTCGCTGAAGCTTTCTTT	CASSSAFTGVAEAFF
TRBV7-8	.	TRBJ2-2	TRBD1	TGTGCCAGCACCCCCTCGGGGACAGGGGTCACCGGGGAGCTGTTTTTT	CASTPSGTGVTGELFF
TRBV19	few	TRBJ2-7	TRBD1	TGTGCCAGTAGGCCGGGACAGGGGTCCTCCTACGAGCAGTACTTC	CASRPGQGSSYEQYF
TRBV7-2	.	TRBJ2-5	.	TGTGCCAGCAGCTTAGTTGTCAGCGAAGAGACCCAGTACTTC	CASSLVVSEETQYF
TRBV7-9	.	TRBJ2-6	TRBD2	TGTGCCAGCAGCCACCGCGAGACTGGGGGGGGCTCTGGGGCCAACGTCCTGACTTTC	CASSHRETGGGSGANVLTF
TRBV7-3	.	TRBJ2-2	TRBD2	TGTGCCAGCAGCTTAGCGGGGGCGAACACCGGGGAGCTGTTTTTT	CASSLAGANTGELFF
TRBV28	few	TRBJ2-5	TRBD1	TGTGCCAGCAGTACCTCAGGGGGCGCGGTTGAGACCCAGTACTTC	CASSTSGGAVETQYF
TRBV19	.	TRBJ2-1	.	TGTGCCAGTAGTATAGCTGCGGCCTACTACAATGAGCAGTTCTTC	CASSIAAAYYNEQFF
TRBV11-2	.	TRBJ2-3	TRBD2	TGTGCCAGCAGCTTGCTAGCGGGAGGACTCACAGATACGCAGTATTTT	CASSLLAGGLTDTQYF
TRBV30	few	TRBJ1-2	TRBD1	TGTGCCTGGACCTTCGGGACAGGGTATGGCTACACCTTC	CAWTFGTGYGYTF
TRBV15	.	TRBJ2-1	.	TGTGCCACCAGCTCTACTGGTTGGTCCTACAATGAGCAGTTCTTC	CATSSTGWSYNEQFF
TRBV28	few	TRBJ2-7	.	TGTGCCAGCAGCCAACTAGAATACGAGCAGTACTTC	CASSQLEYEQYF
TRBV6-1	.	TRBJ1-5	.	TGTGCCAGCAGTGAGAGGGGCAATCAGCCCCAGCATTTT	CASSERGNQPQHF
TRBV7-2	few	TRBJ2-2	TRBD2	TGTGCCAGCAGCTACCAGCGGGAGATAACCGGGGAGCTGTTTTTT	CASSYQREITGELFF
TRBV7-9	.	TRBJ2-3	.	TGTGCCAGCAGCAAGCTTGACGGGTTAACAGATACGCAGTATTTT	CASSKLDGLTDTQYF
TRBV7-2	.	TRBJ1-1	.	TGTGCCAGCAGCGCGGGACCTAACACTGAAGCTTTCTTT	CASSAGPNTEAFF
TRBV6-5	few	TRBJ2-5	TRBD2	TGTGCCACACACCTAGCGGGAGAGGGCGAGACCCAGTACTTC	CATHLAGEGETQYF
TRBV29-1	.	TRBJ2-3	TRBD2	TGCAGCGTTGGGGGCTTGGGGGGGACAGATACGCAGTATTTT	CSVGGLGGTDTQYF
TRBV28	.	TRBJ1-1	.	TGTGCCAGCAGTTTGGAGCGAAACACTGAAGCTTTCTTT	CASSLERNTEAFF
TRBV5-1	.	TRBJ2-3	.	TGCGCCAGCACGGGAGTTGGGAGAGATACGCAGTATTTT	CASTGVGRDTQYF
TRBV19	few	TRBJ1-5	.	TGTGCCAGTAGTACCCAACCAGGGTTCAATCAGCCCCAGCATTTT	CASSTQPGFNQPQHF
TRBV30	.	TRBJ2-3	TRBD1	TGTGCCTGGAGCGCCCAGACAGGGGGTGCAGATACGCAGTATTTT	CAWSAQTGGADTQYF
TRBV5-4	.	TRBJ2-7	.	TGTGCCAGCAGCTTGGCCAAACACTCCTACGAGCAGTACTTC	CASSLAKHSYEQYF
TRBV6-4	few	TRBJ2-2	.	TGTGCCAGCAGCCCCTTTGGGGGCCCGAACACCGGGGAGCTGTTTTTT	CASSPFGGPNTGELFF